The 7 T cell receptor beta chains below were found in one sample sequenced in a study of Graves' ophthalmopathy and Graves' hyperthyroidism. TCR beta CDR3 amplification used RNA transcripts. In the first round, RT-PCR was carried out with HTBI primers, and a multiplex PCR formed the second round. TCRdb ran MiXCR on the multiplex PCR reads and lists one entry per CDR3 protein. The table includes around 600,000 distinct CDR3 sequences, about 40% detected once. Sequenced input: peripheral blood. The receptor set was obtained from an adult man with Graves' ophthalmopathy.

The sample holds many counts of this clonotype. The chain joins TRBV29-1 to TRBJ2-2; D is uncertain. V lost 4 bases and J lost 6, with 9 bases in between. Germline assignment: CDR1 SQVTM and CDR2 ANQGSEA. The CDR3 is 12 residues long. The DNA of the CDR3 is TGCAGCGTTGTGGGTCGGCCCGGGGAGCTGTTTTTT. Amino acid sequence: CSVVGRPGELFF.

This clonotype was seen repeatedly, ten times or more. The rearrangement uses TRBV7-8 and TRBJ1-2; D is uncertain. The CDR3 runs 13 residues. With 5 bases removed from V and 6 bases from J, the gap between germline ends came to 13 bases. CDR1 and CDR2 (germline): SGHVS, FQNEAQ. The CDR3 region is CASSPHRSDGYTF. The DNA for the CDR3 is TGTGCCAGCAGCCCCCACCGGAGCGATGGCTACACCTTC.

As to this clonotype: A read error is possible here, since a much larger clone lies one base away. The V gene is TRBV15, the J gene TRBJ1-1; TRBD1 aligns across 8 bases. CDR1 is LNHNV and CDR2 is YYDKDF in the germline V gene (reference sequence). The CDR3 is 15 residues long. CDR3 nucleotide sequence: TGTGCCGCCAGCAAGAAAGGACAGGGAAGGACTGAAGCTTTCTTT. Translating it yields CAASKKGQGRTEAFF. The full variable domain, in which reference TRBV15 and TRBJ1-1 provide the parts outside the CDR3, is DAMVIQNPRYQVTQFGKPVTLSCSQTLNHNVMYWYQQKSSQAPKLLFHYYDKDFNNEADTPDNFQSRRPNTSFCFLDIRSPGLGDTAMYLCAASKKGQGRTEAFFGQGTRLTVV.

J is TRBJ1-1 and V is TRBV19, with D perhaps TRBD1 (6 bases). CDR1 is LNHDA and CDR2 is SQIVND in the germline V gene (reference sequence). The CDR3 extends over 15 amino acids. Trimming took 2 bases from V and 4 from J, leaving 14 bases between them. The CDR3 nucleotides read TGTGCCAGTAGTATATTGGGGGGCCGTCGCACTGAAGCTTTCTTT. Amino acid sequence: CASSILGGRRTEAFF. Variable domain in full (rest from reference TRBV19 and TRBJ1-1): DGGITQSPKYLFRKEGQNVTLSCEQNLNHDAMYWYRQDPGQGLRLIYYSQIVNDFQKGDIAEGYSVSREKKESFPLTVTSAQKNPTAFYLCASSILGGRRTEAFFGQGTRLTVV.

This clonotype was picked up many times. The genes are TRBV4-2 and TRBJ1-2, with 8 bases identical to TRBD1. Germline loops: CDR1 LGHNA, CDR2 YNFKEQ. The CDR3 contains 15 residues. V lost 3 bases and J lost 6; bases outside the gene matches: 9. The CDR3 loop reads CASSHTEDRADGYTF. CDR3 sequence (DNA): TGTGCCAGCAGCCATACCGAGGACAGGGCTGATGGCTACACCTTC.

This clonotype was counted at least ten times. The rearrangement links TRBV7-9 to TRBJ1-2, with 8 bases identical to TRBD1. From germline, CDR1 is SEHNR and CDR2 FQNEAQ (reference sequence). The CDR3 contains 14 residues. V lost 4 bases to trimming and J lost 3 bases; unmatched junction nucleotides: 4. Here the CDR3 reads CASSSTQGDYGYTF. The CDR3 region has the DNA TGTGCCAGCAGCTCGACACAGGGGGACTATGGCTACACCTTC.

This clonotype has just a few counts. This chain uses TRBV7-6 with TRBJ2-7, with 10 positions matching TRBD2. The V segment lost 1 base and the J segment 0 bases; nucleotides outside the gene matches: 9. Germline values: CDR1 SGHVS, CDR2 FNYEAQ. The CDR3 consists of 18 residues. The CDR3 region is CASSLEPLAGVTSYEQYF. CDR3 bases: TGTGCCAGCAGCTTAGAGCCGCTAGCGGGGGTAACCTCCTACGAGCAGTACTTC.